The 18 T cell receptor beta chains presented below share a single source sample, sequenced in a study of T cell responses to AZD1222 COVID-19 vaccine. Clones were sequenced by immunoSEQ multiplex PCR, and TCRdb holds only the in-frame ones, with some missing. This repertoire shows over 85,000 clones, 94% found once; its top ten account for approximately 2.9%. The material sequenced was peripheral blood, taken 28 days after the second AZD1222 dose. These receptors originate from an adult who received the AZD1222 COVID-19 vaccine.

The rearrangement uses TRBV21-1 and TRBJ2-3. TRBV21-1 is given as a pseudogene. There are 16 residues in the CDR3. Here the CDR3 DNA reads TGTGCCAGCAGCAAAGAGGACGGCAGAGGAGAAGATACGCAGTATTTT. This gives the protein CASSKEDGRGEDTQYF.

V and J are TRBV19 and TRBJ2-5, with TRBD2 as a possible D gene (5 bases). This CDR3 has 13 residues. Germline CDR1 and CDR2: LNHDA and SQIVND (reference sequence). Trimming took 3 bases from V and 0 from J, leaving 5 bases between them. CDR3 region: CASSIGNQETQYF. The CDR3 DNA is TGTGCCAGTAGTATCGGGAACCAAGAGACCCAGTACTTC.

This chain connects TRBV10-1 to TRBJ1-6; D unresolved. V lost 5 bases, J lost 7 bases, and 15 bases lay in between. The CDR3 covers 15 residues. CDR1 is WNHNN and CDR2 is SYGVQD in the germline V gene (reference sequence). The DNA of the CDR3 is TGCGCCAGCAGTTTATCTCGCCACGCGAATTCACCCCTCCACTTT. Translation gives CASSLSRHANSPLHF.

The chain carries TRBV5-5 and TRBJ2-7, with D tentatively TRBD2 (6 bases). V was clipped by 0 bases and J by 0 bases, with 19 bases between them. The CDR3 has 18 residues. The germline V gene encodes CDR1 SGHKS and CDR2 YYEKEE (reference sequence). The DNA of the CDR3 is TGTGCCAGCAGCTTGGGAGGGGTAACTTATAGCGGCTCCTACGAGCAGTACTTC. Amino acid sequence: CASSLGGVTYSGSYEQYF.

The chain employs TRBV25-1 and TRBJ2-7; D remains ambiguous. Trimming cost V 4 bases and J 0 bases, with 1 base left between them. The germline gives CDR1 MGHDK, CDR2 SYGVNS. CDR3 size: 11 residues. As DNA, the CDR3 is TGTGCCAGCAGTGCCTCCTACGAGCAGTACTTC. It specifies CASSASYEQYF.

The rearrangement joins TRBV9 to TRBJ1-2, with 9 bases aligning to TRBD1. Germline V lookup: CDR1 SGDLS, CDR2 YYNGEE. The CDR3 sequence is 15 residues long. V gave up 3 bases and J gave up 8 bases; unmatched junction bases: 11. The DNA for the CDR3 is TGTGCCAGCAGCGCTCAGGGACAGGGACTTGGCGGCTACACCTTC. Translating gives CASSAQGQGLGGYTF.

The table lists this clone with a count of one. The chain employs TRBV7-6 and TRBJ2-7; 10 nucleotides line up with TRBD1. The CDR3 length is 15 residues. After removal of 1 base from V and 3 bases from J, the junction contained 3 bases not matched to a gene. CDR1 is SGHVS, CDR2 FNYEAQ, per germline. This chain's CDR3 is CASSLVGTGVYEQYF. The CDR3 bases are TGTGCCAGCAGCTTAGTGGGGACAGGGGTCTACGAGCAGTACTTC.

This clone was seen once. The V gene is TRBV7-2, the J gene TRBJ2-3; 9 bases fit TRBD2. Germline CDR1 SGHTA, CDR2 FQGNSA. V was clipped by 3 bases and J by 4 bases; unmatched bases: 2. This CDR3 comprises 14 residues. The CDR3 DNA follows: TGTGCCAGCAGCTTTCGACTAGCGGCAGATACGCAGTATTTT. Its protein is CASSFRLAADTQYF.

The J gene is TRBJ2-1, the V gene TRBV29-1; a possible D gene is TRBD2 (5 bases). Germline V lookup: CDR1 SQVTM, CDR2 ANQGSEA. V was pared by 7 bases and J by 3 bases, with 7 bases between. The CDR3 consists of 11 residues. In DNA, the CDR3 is TGCAGCGCGGGATTCTACAATGAGCAGTTCTTC. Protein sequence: CSAGFYNEQFF.

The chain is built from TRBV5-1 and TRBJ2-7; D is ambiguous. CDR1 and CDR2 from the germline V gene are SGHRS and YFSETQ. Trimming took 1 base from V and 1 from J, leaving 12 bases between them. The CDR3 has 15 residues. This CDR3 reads CASSLIGRRSYEQYF. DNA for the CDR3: TGCGCCAGCAGCTTGATAGGCAGGCGATCCTACGAGCAGTACTTC.

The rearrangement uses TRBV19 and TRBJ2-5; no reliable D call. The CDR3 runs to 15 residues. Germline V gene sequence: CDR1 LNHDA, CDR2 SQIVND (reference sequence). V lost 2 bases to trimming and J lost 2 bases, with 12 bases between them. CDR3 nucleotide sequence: TGTGCCAGTAGTATATTTTGGGCAGCACAAGAGACCCAGTACTTC. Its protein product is CASSIFWAAQETQYF.

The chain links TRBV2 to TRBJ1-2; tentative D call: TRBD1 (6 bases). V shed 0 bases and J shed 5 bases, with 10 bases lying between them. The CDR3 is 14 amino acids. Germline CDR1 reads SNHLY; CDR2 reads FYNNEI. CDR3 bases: TGTGCCAGCAGTGAAGCGCGGAGGGGGTATGGCTACACCTTC. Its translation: CASSEARRGYGYTF. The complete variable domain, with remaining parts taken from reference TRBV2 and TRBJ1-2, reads EPEVTQTPSHQVTQMGQEVILRCVPISNHLYFYWYRQILGQKVEFLVSFYNNEISEKSEIFDDQFSVERPDGSNFTLKIRSTKLEDSAMYFCASSEARRGYGYTFGSGTRLTVV.

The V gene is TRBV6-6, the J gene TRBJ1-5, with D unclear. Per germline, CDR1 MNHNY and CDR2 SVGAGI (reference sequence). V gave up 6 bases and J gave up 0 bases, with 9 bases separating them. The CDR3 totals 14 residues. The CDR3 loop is CASRSDYSNQPQHF. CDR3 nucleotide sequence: TGTGCCAGCAGGTCCGATTATAGCAATCAGCCCCAGCATTTT.

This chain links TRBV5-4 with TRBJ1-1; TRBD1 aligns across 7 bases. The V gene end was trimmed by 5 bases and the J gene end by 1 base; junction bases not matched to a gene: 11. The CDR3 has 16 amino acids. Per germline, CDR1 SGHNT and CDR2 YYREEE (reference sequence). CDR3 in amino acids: CASRSGQAIENTEAFF. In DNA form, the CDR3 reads TGTGCCAGCAGATCAGGACAGGCGATAGAGAACACTGAAGCTTTCTTT.

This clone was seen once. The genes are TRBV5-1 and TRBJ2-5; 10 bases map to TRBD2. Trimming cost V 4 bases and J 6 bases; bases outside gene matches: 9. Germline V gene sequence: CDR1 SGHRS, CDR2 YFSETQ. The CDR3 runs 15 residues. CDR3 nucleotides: TGCGCCAGCAGCCCGCAGCGGGGGGGCGGAAAGACCCAGTACTTC. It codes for CASSPQRGGGKTQYF.

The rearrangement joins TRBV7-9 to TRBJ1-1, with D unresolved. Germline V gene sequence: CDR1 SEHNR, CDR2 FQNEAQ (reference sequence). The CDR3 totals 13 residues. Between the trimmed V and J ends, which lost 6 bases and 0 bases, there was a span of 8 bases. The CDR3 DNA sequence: TGTGCCAGCAGACCGACATTGAACACTGAAGCTTTCTTT. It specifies CASRPTLNTEAFF.

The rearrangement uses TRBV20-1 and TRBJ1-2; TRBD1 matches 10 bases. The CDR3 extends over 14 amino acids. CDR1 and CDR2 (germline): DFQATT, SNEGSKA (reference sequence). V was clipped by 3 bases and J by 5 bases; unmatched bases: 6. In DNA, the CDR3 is TGCAGTGCTAGTACCCTGGGACAGGGGTATGGCTACACCTTC. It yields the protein CSASTLGQGYGYTF.

The chain's CDR3 is CASSPNPGEKLFF. The CDR3 DNA sequence: TGTGCCAGCAGCCCCAACCCGGGTGAAAAACTGTTTTTT. The chain is built from TRBV5-4 and TRBJ1-4; D not resolved. The CDR3 runs 13 residues. Germline lookup yields CDR1 SGHNT and CDR2 YYREEE (reference sequence). The V and J ends lost 4 bases and 7 bases respectively, with 11 bases between them.